This T cell receptor beta chain was captured in a study of T cells in Graves' hyperthyroidism and ophthalmopathy. General observations from the study: Blood also carried most thyroid clonotypes expanded above 0.001.

TCR beta CDR3 sequences were amplified from RNA transcripts. Carried out on the TCR CDR3, a first-round RT-PCR used the HTBI primer set. In TCRdb, the multiplex PCR reads were re-called with MiXCR into one record per CDR3 protein. The sample contains about 290,000 distinct CDR3 sequences, 12% to 15% of which appear only once. Diagnoses were established using clinical symptoms, serum thyroxine and TRAb, thyroid ultrasound and orbital computed tomography. Trimming took 4 bases from V and 5 from J, leaving 12 bases between them. Germline assignment: CDR1 SGHDT and CDR2 YYEEEE. The CDR3 is made up of 13 amino acids. A remark on this clonotype: Its antigen is still unknown.

The sequenced sample consisted of blood. The gene calls are TRBV5-6 and TRBJ2-5, with D maybe TRBD2 (5 bases). The clonotype originates from a woman aged 40-49 years with Graves' hyperthyroidism. The CDR3 here is CASSPGERETQYF. CDR3 in DNA: TGTGCCAGCAGCCCCGGAGAGCGGGAGACCCAGTACTTC.